Included here is one T cell receptor (beta chain) sequence, with context. The sample comes from a study of blood T cell repertoires in COVID-19. About the study: COVID-19 samples, acute and convalescent, were from the United States, Italy and Spain. Sources were T cells, B-cell-depleted T cells, or PBMCs; the material itself was cDNA or gDNA.

V was pared by 6 bases and J by 4 bases, with 12 bases between. Germline CDR1 is MDHEN and CDR2 is SYDVKM. CDR3 size: 13 residues. In the study's own analysis: Reference gene primers were amplified, and this amplification served to estimate nucleated cell counts. Generated by immunoSEQ multiplex PCR, the TCRdb table keeps only in-frame clones and is missing some. The V and J calls and clone size are taken from that table; D and trimming were inferred from the DNA. The table lists 93,000 or so clones, roughly 87% of them singletons. The rearrangement joins TRBV28 to TRBJ1-2; D gene unclear. The sequence was collected from a human donor in a cohort sampled during active COVID-19. Sequences were obtained from peripheral blood. CDR3 nucleotides: TGTGCCAGCAGCCAAAATAGTCTCTATGGCTACACCTTC. Protein product: CASSQNSLYGYTF.